The next 2 T cell receptor beta chains were all read from a single sample in a study of blood T cell repertoires in COVID-19. The data were produced by immunoSEQ multiplex PCR, yet TCRdb's version contains in-frame clones alone and is incomplete. The table has about 380,000 clones, around 87% seen once. Source material: PBMCs or T cells enriched from blood (not recorded which). The receptors here all came from a man aged 30 to 45 who had recovered from COVID-19.

In its sample, this clone was seen a few times. The chain uses TRBV4-1 and TRBJ2-7; perhaps TRBD1 as D (6 bases). Looked up from germline, CDR1 is MGHRA and CDR2 is YSYEKL. This CDR3 contains 16 residues. V was shortened by 1 base and J by 7 bases, with 20 bases between the two germline ends. CDR3 DNA: TGCGCCAGCAGCCAAGCCGATCAGGGGCCCCTGGGGGAGCAGTACTTC. Its protein is CASSQADQGPLGEQYF.

V gene TRBV5-1 combines with J gene TRBJ2-1; D remains unclear. Germline CDR1 reads SGHRS; CDR2 reads YFSETQ. Trimming cost V 1 base and J 1 base, with 6 bases left between them. CDR3 size: 14 residues. The CDR3 nucleotides read TGCGCCAGCAGCTTGACTGTTTCCTACAATGAGCAGTTCTTC. Translating it yields CASSLTVSYNEQFF.